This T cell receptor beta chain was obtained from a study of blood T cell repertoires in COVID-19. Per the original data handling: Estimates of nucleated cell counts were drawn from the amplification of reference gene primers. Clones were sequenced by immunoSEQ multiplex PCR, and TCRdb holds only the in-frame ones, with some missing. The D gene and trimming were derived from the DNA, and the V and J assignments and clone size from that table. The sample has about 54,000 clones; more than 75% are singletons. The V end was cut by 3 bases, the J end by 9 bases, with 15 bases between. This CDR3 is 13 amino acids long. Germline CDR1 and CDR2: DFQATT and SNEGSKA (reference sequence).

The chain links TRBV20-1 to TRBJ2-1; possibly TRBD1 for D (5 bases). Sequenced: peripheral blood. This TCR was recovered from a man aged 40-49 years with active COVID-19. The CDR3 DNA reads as TGCAGTGCTAGTATACGCACAGGTTTTGAGCAGTTCTTC. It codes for CSASIRTGFEQFF.